This TCR beta chain was retrieved from a study of cytomegalovirus exposure and HLA in healthy donors. Study-wide findings and caveats: Earlier analysis found most TCR beta V segments productive about 87% or about 30% of the time.

Amplification used 60 Vbeta primers and 13 Jbeta primers. TCRdb's copy holds only in-frame clones and misses some; the assay was immunoSEQ multiplex PCR. The repertoire table contains roughly 34,000 clones. The germline V gene has CDR1 LGHNA and CDR2 YNFKEQ. The CDR3 runs to 13 residues. Trimming pared 4 bases from V and 3 bases from J, leaving 9 bases between. A note on this clone: Its target is not known.

The chain links TRBV4-2 to TRBJ1-1; D ambiguous. The clonotype originates from a man aged 40-49 years in good health and CMV-seronegative. The material sequenced was PBMCs. In DNA, the CDR3 is TGTGCCAGCAGCCCGACAATTGACACTGAAGCTTTCTTT. Protein sequence: CASSPTIDTEAFF.